The rows below give T cell receptor beta chains drawn from one sample of a study of blood T cell repertoires in COVID-19. Clones were sequenced by immunoSEQ multiplex PCR, and TCRdb holds only the in-frame ones, with some missing. The repertoire holds 250,000 or so clones, with about 83% as singletons. Sequencing was done on a sample of PBMCs or T cells enriched from blood (not recorded which). The source of these receptors is a woman in her 40s who had been exposed to COVID-19. Each CDR3 is given with its conserved first and last residue. The D gene is left open where the match is weak. Clone size is stated in some rows and not others, as once, few, many or a class when expanded.

J gene: TRBJ1-3; V gene: TRBV23-1; clone size: once; D gene: .; CDR3 protein: CASSQSRVGGTPSGNTIYF; CDR3 DNA: TGCGCCAGCAGTCAATCAAGGGTAGGAGGGACCCCATCTGGAAACACCATATATTTT
J gene: TRBJ2-3; V gene: TRBV15; clone size: .; D gene: .; CDR3 protein: CATSRDRASTQYF; CDR3 DNA: TGTGCCACCAGCAGAGACAGGGCGAGTACGCAGTATTTT
J gene: TRBJ2-1; V gene: TRBV9; clone size: .; D gene: .; CDR3 protein: CASSVGRGPPYNEQFF; CDR3 DNA: TGTGCCAGCAGCGTAGGGCGGGGGCCCCCTTACAATGAGCAGTTCTTC
J gene: TRBJ2-1; V gene: TRBV5-1; clone size: .; D gene: TRBD1; CDR3 protein: CASSSETGNEQFF; CDR3 DNA: TGCGCCAGCAGCTCCGAGACAGGGAATGAGCAGTTCTTC
J gene: TRBJ1-2; V gene: TRBV28; clone size: .; D gene: .; CDR3 protein: CASSLTENYGYTF; CDR3 DNA: TGTGCCAGCAGTTTGACAGAGAACTATGGCTACACCTTC
J gene: TRBJ1-3; V gene: TRBV21-1; clone size: .; D gene: .; CDR3 protein: CASSPRDRGGNTIYF; CDR3 DNA: TGTGCCAGCAGCCCGCGGGACAGGGGAGGAAACACCATATATTTT
J gene: TRBJ1-5; V gene: TRBV7-2; clone size: .; D gene: .; CDR3 protein: CASSPALEDQPQHF; CDR3 DNA: TGTGCCAGCAGCCCCGCCCTAGAAGATCAGCCCCAGCATTTT
J gene: TRBJ2-7; V gene: TRBV6-5; clone size: .; D gene: .; CDR3 protein: CASSNTPTGYEQYF; CDR3 DNA: TGTGCCAGCAGTAATACGCCCACGGGTTACGAGCAGTACTTC
J gene: TRBJ2-5; V gene: TRBV4-1; clone size: few; D gene: TRBD2; CDR3 protein: CASSQQNGGGGATQYF; CDR3 DNA: TGCGCCAGCAGCCAACAAAACGGCGGCGGGGGGGCAACCCAGTACTTC
J gene: TRBJ2-1; V gene: TRBV7-3; clone size: .; D gene: TRBD2; CDR3 protein: CASSSTSGGPNEQFF; CDR3 DNA: TGTGCCAGCAGCTCGACTAGCGGGGGGCCGAATGAGCAGTTCTTC
J gene: TRBJ1-4; V gene: TRBV5-6; clone size: .; D gene: .; CDR3 protein: CASSGKTEDLEKLFF; CDR3 DNA: TGTGCCAGCAGCGGGAAGACAGAAGACCTTGAAAAACTGTTTTTT
J gene: TRBJ2-7; V gene: TRBV6-5; clone size: .; D gene: TRBD2; CDR3 protein: CASRYGGAGGYEQYF; CDR3 DNA: TGTGCCAGCAGATACGGGGGCGCGGGGGGGTACGAGCAGTACTTC
J gene: TRBJ2-2; V gene: TRBV27; clone size: .; D gene: TRBD2; CDR3 protein: CASSLFRAGRRTGELFF; CDR3 DNA: TGTGCCAGCAGTTTATTCAGAGCGGGGAGGCGGACCGGGGAGCTGTTTTTT
J gene: TRBJ2-5; V gene: TRBV9; clone size: .; D gene: .; CDR3 protein: CASSVVEAPGAAQYF; CDR3 DNA: TGTGCCAGCAGCGTAGTGGAGGCCCCGGGAGCGGCCCAGTACTTC
J gene: TRBJ1-2; V gene: TRBV16; clone size: few; D gene: .; CDR3 protein: CASSNREGYGYTF; CDR3 DNA: TGTGCCAGCAGCAACAGGGAGGGCTATGGCTACACCTTC
J gene: TRBJ1-1; V gene: TRBV5-1; clone size: few; D gene: .; CDR3 protein: CATKDGGEAFF; CDR3 DNA: TGCGCCACCAAAGACGGGGGTGAAGCTTTCTTT
J gene: TRBJ2-7; V gene: TRBV4-2; clone size: .; D gene: .; CDR3 protein: CASSQEWAQSYEQYF; CDR3 DNA: TGTGCCAGCAGCCAAGAATGGGCCCAATCCTACGAGCAGTACTTC
J gene: TRBJ2-5; V gene: TRBV5-4; clone size: .; D gene: TRBD2; CDR3 protein: CASSYGTSGGAGETQYF; CDR3 DNA: TGTGCCAGCAGCTATGGGACTAGCGGGGGGGCCGGGGAGACCCAGTACTTC
J gene: TRBJ1-2; V gene: TRBV9; clone size: .; D gene: TRBD1; CDR3 protein: CASSVSRDRGEVGYGYTF; CDR3 DNA: TGTGCCAGCAGCGTGAGCCGGGACAGGGGCGAGGTGGGCTATGGCTACACCTTC
J gene: TRBJ1-1; V gene: TRBV27; clone size: once; D gene: TRBD1; CDR3 protein: CASSTRTGGYTEAFF; CDR3 DNA: TGTGCCAGCAGTACCCGTACAGGGGGATACACTGAAGCTTTCTTT
J gene: TRBJ1-3; V gene: TRBV4-2; clone size: .; D gene: .; CDR3 protein: CASSQGPQGSSGNTIYF; CDR3 DNA: TGTGCCAGCAGCCAAGGACCTCAGGGTAGCTCTGGAAACACCATATATTTT
J gene: TRBJ1-6; V gene: TRBV7-2; clone size: .; D gene: .; CDR3 protein: CASSLVQRGSPLHF; CDR3 DNA: TGTGCCAGCAGCTTAGTTCAGCGGGGATCACCCCTCCACTTT
J gene: TRBJ1-6; V gene: TRBV19; clone size: .; D gene: .; CDR3 protein: CASSLSLVLNSPLHF; CDR3 DNA: TGTGCCAGTAGTTTGTCTCTCGTATTAAATTCACCCCTCCACTTT
J gene: TRBJ2-7; V gene: TRBV5-1; clone size: .; D gene: TRBD1; CDR3 protein: CASSSGQGAYEQYF; CDR3 DNA: TGCGCCAGCAGCTCGGGACAGGGAGCCTACGAGCAGTACTTC
J gene: TRBJ1-6; V gene: TRBV18; clone size: .; D gene: .; CDR3 protein: CASSPLPVNSPLHF; CDR3 DNA: TGTGCCAGCTCACCACTCCCAGTTAATTCACCCCTCCACTTT
J gene: TRBJ2-7; V gene: TRBV5-4; clone size: few; D gene: .; CDR3 protein: CASSWWGTPIQYF; CDR3 DNA: TGTGCCAGCAGCTGGTGGGGCACCCCAATCCAGTACTTC
J gene: TRBJ2-7; V gene: TRBV7-8; clone size: .; D gene: .; CDR3 protein: CASSLGFEQAYEQYF; CDR3 DNA: TGTGCCAGCAGCTTAGGGTTCGAGCAGGCCTACGAGCAGTACTTC
J gene: TRBJ1-2; V gene: TRBV10-3; clone size: .; D gene: .; CDR3 protein: CAISEPEGLGGYGYTF; CDR3 DNA: TGTGCCATCAGTGAGCCGGAGGGCTTGGGGGGCTATGGCTACACCTTC
J gene: TRBJ1-5; V gene: TRBV25-1; clone size: .; D gene: TRBD1; CDR3 protein: CASSGDRGPQPQHF; CDR3 DNA: TGTGCCAGCAGTGGGGACAGGGGCCCTCAGCCCCAGCATTTT
J gene: TRBJ1-2; V gene: TRBV4-2; clone size: .; D gene: TRBD1; CDR3 protein: CASSQGGQGRTYGYTF; CDR3 DNA: TGTGCCAGCAGCCAAGGAGGACAGGGGAGGACCTATGGCTACACCTTC
J gene: TRBJ1-5; V gene: TRBV20-1; clone size: .; D gene: .; CDR3 protein: CSASSQPQHF; CDR3 DNA: TGCAGTGCTAGTTCGCAGCCCCAGCATTTT
J gene: TRBJ2-5; V gene: TRBV2; clone size: once; D gene: TRBD2; CDR3 protein: CATAGEGETQYF; CDR3 DNA: TGTGCCACCGCGGGGGAGGGAGAGACCCAGTACTTC
J gene: TRBJ1-5; V gene: TRBV11-1; clone size: few; D gene: .; CDR3 protein: CASSHDKRQPQHF; CDR3 DNA: TGTGCCAGCAGTCACGACAAGCGGCAGCCCCAGCATTTT
J gene: TRBJ2-7; V gene: TRBV28; clone size: .; D gene: TRBD2; CDR3 protein: CASSYGTSGGYEQYF; CDR3 DNA: TGTGCCAGCAGTTATGGGACTAGCGGGGGCTACGAGCAGTACTTC
J gene: TRBJ2-1; V gene: TRBV4-1; clone size: .; D gene: .; CDR3 protein: CASSLSGLDNEQFF; CDR3 DNA: TGCGCCAGCAGCCTCTCAGGACTTGACAATGAGCAGTTCTTC
J gene: TRBJ1-3; V gene: TRBV2; clone size: .; D gene: .; CDR3 protein: CASSPGQTGNTIYF; CDR3 DNA: TGTGCCAGCAGTCCTGGACAGACTGGAAACACCATATATTTT
J gene: TRBJ2-2; V gene: TRBV11-3; clone size: .; D gene: TRBD1; CDR3 protein: CASSLTGKNTGELFF; CDR3 DNA: TGTGCCAGCAGCCTGACAGGGAAGAACACCGGGGAGCTGTTTTTT
J gene: TRBJ2-1; V gene: TRBV28; clone size: .; D gene: TRBD2; CDR3 protein: CASLSRTSGYNEQFF; CDR3 DNA: TGTGCCAGCCTCAGCCGGACTAGCGGCTACAATGAGCAGTTCTTC
J gene: TRBJ2-5; V gene: TRBV5-5; clone size: .; D gene: .; CDR3 protein: CASTRAGVQETQYF; CDR3 DNA: TGTGCCAGCACCAGAGCAGGGGTCCAAGAGACCCAGTACTTC
J gene: TRBJ1-2; V gene: TRBV10-3; clone size: .; D gene: TRBD1; CDR3 protein: CAIRDEGARGYTF; CDR3 DNA: TGTGCCATCAGGGATGAGGGGGCGCGTGGCTACACCTTC
J gene: TRBJ2-7; V gene: TRBV2; clone size: .; D gene: TRBD1; CDR3 protein: CAGRQGAYEQYF; CDR3 DNA: TGTGCCGGGAGACAGGGGGCCTACGAGCAGTACTTC
J gene: TRBJ2-1; V gene: TRBV5-1; clone size: once; D gene: .; CDR3 protein: CASSLAWQDEQFF; CDR3 DNA: TGCGCCAGCAGCTTGGCCTGGCAGGATGAGCAGTTCTTC
J gene: TRBJ2-7; V gene: TRBV2; clone size: once; D gene: TRBD1; CDR3 protein: CASSTQGQGSYEQYF; CDR3 DNA: TGTGCCAGCAGTACCCAGGGACAGGGCTCCTACGAGCAGTACTTC
J gene: TRBJ1-1; V gene: TRBV7-3; clone size: few; D gene: .; CDR3 protein: CASSLPPPNTEAFF; CDR3 DNA: TGTGCCAGCAGCTTACCCCCCCCTAACACTGAAGCTTTCTTT
J gene: TRBJ2-1; V gene: TRBV5-4; clone size: .; D gene: .; CDR3 protein: CASSRGVNNEQFF; CDR3 DNA: TGTGCCAGCAGCCGGGGAGTTAACAATGAGCAGTTCTTC
J gene: TRBJ1-5; V gene: TRBV28; clone size: .; D gene: TRBD1; CDR3 protein: CASIGTGGSNQPQHF; CDR3 DNA: TGTGCCAGCATCGGGACAGGCGGTAGCAATCAGCCCCAGCATTTT
J gene: TRBJ2-7; V gene: TRBV2; clone size: .; D gene: TRBD1; CDR3 protein: CASSERDRGKYEQYF; CDR3 DNA: TGTGCCAGCAGTGAAAGGGACAGGGGGAAGTACGAGCAGTACTTC
J gene: TRBJ1-2; V gene: TRBV20-1; clone size: .; D gene: TRBD1; CDR3 protein: CSASQGEGYGYTF; CDR3 DNA: TGCAGTGCTAGTCAGGGGGAAGGCTATGGCTACACCTTC
J gene: TRBJ2-1; V gene: TRBV19; clone size: .; D gene: TRBD2; CDR3 protein: CASSKTGLAVGNNEQFF; CDR3 DNA: TGTGCCAGTAGTAAAACGGGACTAGCAGTGGGTAACAATGAGCAGTTCTTC
J gene: TRBJ2-5; V gene: TRBV24-1; clone size: .; D gene: .; CDR3 protein: CATSDRLEQETQYF; CDR3 DNA: TGTGCCACCAGTGATAGACTAGAACAAGAGACCCAGTACTTC
J gene: TRBJ1-2; V gene: TRBV18; clone size: .; D gene: .; CDR3 protein: CASSSSDRSNYGYTF; CDR3 DNA: TGTGCCAGCTCATCCTCGGACAGATCTAACTATGGCTACACCTTC
J gene: TRBJ2-5; V gene: TRBV18; clone size: .; D gene: TRBD1; CDR3 protein: CASSPPSQGAIGTQYF; CDR3 DNA: TGTGCCAGCTCACCACCGTCACAGGGGGCGATAGGGACCCAGTACTTC
J gene: TRBJ2-7; V gene: TRBV5-1; clone size: .; D gene: TRBD2; CDR3 protein: CASRSPGTSGKGEQYF; CDR3 DNA: TGCGCCAGCAGAAGTCCCGGGACTAGCGGAAAGGGCGAGCAGTACTTC
J gene: TRBJ2-1; V gene: TRBV30; clone size: many; D gene: .; CDR3 protein: CAWSVNNNEQFF; CDR3 DNA: TGTGCCTGGAGTGTGAACAACAATGAGCAGTTCTTC
J gene: TRBJ1-2; V gene: TRBV27; clone size: once; D gene: TRBD1; CDR3 protein: CASSLQGANYGYTF; CDR3 DNA: TGTGCCAGCAGTTTACAGGGGGCGAACTATGGCTACACCTTC
J gene: TRBJ1-1; V gene: TRBV12-3/TRBV12-4; clone size: .; D gene: .; CDR3 protein: CASSLVLETAAFF; CDR3 DNA: TGTGCCAGCAGTTTAGTCTTGGAGACGGCCGCTTTCTTT
J gene: TRBJ1-2; V gene: TRBV2; clone size: .; D gene: TRBD1; CDR3 protein: CASSPQQGASYGYTF; CDR3 DNA: TGTGCCAGCAGTCCGCAACAGGGGGCGAGCTATGGCTACACCTTC